This TCR beta chain was found in a study of cytomegalovirus exposure and HLA in healthy donors. This clone was seen just once. Its antigen is not identified. The trim removed 1 base at V and 6 bases at J, leaving 5 bases unmatched. CDR3 size: 16 residues. Germline V gene sequence: CDR1 SGHAT, CDR2 FQNNGV. Study-wide points: Analysis performed later found about 18,000 TCR beta sequences associated with HLA alleles at 0.05 false discovery rate. A later analysis linked a missense variant in DCLRE1C to the trimming of TCR beta V and J genes. In a later analysis, parvovirus B19, influenza, CMV and Epstein-Barr virus appeared linked to several top co-occurrence clusters. Cytomegalovirus association was assigned to approximately 160 TCR beta chains.

60 Vbeta and 13 Jbeta primers were used in PCR. Assay: immunoSEQ multiplex PCR; the TCRdb copy retains only in-frame clones and omits some. The table includes under 60,000 clones, about 80% detected once. This receptor was taken from a middle-aged man in good health and CMV-seronegative. The chain employs TRBV11-2 and TRBJ1-6; 8 bases align to TRBD1. The specimen was PBMCs. In nucleotides, the CDR3 is TGTGCCAGCAGCTTAGGGACAGGGTCACGTAATTCACCCCTCCACTTT. Protein: CASSLGTGSRNSPLHF.